A selection of T cell receptor beta chains follows, all from one sample in a study of T cells in Graves' hyperthyroidism and ophthalmopathy. TCRdb re-called the multiplex PCR reads through MiXCR, storing one row per CDR3 protein. This sample yields around 350,000 distinct CDR3 sequences, of which roughly 14% are seen a single time; about 20% belongs to the top ten. Sequencing input: blood. The receptors derive from a woman in her 30s with Graves' ophthalmopathy. Both conserved end residues are part of each CDR3. Each record gives: D gene, CDR3 length, V gene, clone size, J gene, CDR3 protein, CDR3 DNA. D genes are given only for firm matches. Rows give clone size only sometimes, using once, few, many, or a class for an expanded clone.

d_call: NA
cdr3_length: 14
v_call: TRBV3-1
clone_size: many
j_call: TRBJ1-4
cdr3_aa: CASSPGQFKEKLFF
cdr3_nt: TGTGCCAGCAGCCCGGGGCAGTTCAAAGAAAAACTGTTTTTT

d_call: NA
cdr3_length: 14
v_call: TRBV29-1
clone_size: NA
j_call: TRBJ1-2
cdr3_aa: CSVFHSQGPYGYTF
cdr3_nt: TGCAGCGTTTTCCATTCCCAGGGGCCCTATGGCTACACCTTC

d_call: NA
cdr3_length: 15
v_call: TRBV28
clone_size: many
j_call: TRBJ2-7
cdr3_aa: CASSLLGWDSYEQYF
cdr3_nt: TGTGCCAGCAGTTTATTAGGGTGGGACTCCTACGAGCAGTACTTC

d_call: TRBD2
cdr3_length: 17
v_call: TRBV28
clone_size: many
j_call: TRBJ2-7
cdr3_aa: CASSLVAGNKNSYEQYF
cdr3_nt: TGTGCCAGCAGTTTAGTAGCGGGTAATAAGAACTCCTACGAGCAGTACTTC

d_call: NA
cdr3_length: 14
v_call: TRBV6-1
clone_size: few
j_call: TRBJ2-3
cdr3_aa: CASSGSGIDDTQYF
cdr3_nt: TGTGCCAGCAGTGGGTCTGGGATTGATGATACGCAGTATTTT

d_call: NA
cdr3_length: 14
v_call: TRBV28
clone_size: many
j_call: TRBJ1-6
cdr3_aa: CASRSTGYNSPLHF
cdr3_nt: TGTGCCAGCAGATCCACAGGATATAATTCACCCCTCCACTTT

d_call: NA
cdr3_length: 15
v_call: TRBV4-1
clone_size: many
j_call: TRBJ1-1
cdr3_aa: CASSHPTKSAGHAFF
cdr3_nt: TGCGCCAGCAGCCACCCTACAAAGAGCGCAGGCCACGCTTTCTTT

d_call: TRBD2
cdr3_length: 13
v_call: TRBV11-2
clone_size: many
j_call: TRBJ2-1
cdr3_aa: CASSWGGANEQFF
cdr3_nt: TGTGCCAGCAGCTGGGGAGGGGCGAATGAGCAGTTCTTC

d_call: TRBD2
cdr3_length: 16
v_call: TRBV7-2
clone_size: many
j_call: TRBJ2-1
cdr3_aa: CASSSLLAGDRYEQFF
cdr3_nt: TGTGCCAGCAGCTCGCTACTAGCGGGGGACCGCTATGAGCAGTTCTTC

d_call: TRBD1
cdr3_length: 14
v_call: TRBV9
clone_size: few
j_call: TRBJ2-5
cdr3_aa: CASSGQGFVETQYF
cdr3_nt: TGTGCCAGCAGCGGACAGGGCTTCGTTGAGACCCAGTACTTC

d_call: NA
cdr3_length: 13
v_call: TRBV12-3/TRBV12-4
clone_size: many
j_call: TRBJ1-4
cdr3_aa: CASRQGGDEKLFF
cdr3_nt: TGTGCCAGCAGACAGGGTGGCGATGAAAAACTGTTTTTT

d_call: NA
cdr3_length: 14
v_call: TRBV10-2
clone_size: many
j_call: TRBJ2-7
cdr3_aa: CASSVARSSYEQYF
cdr3_nt: TGCGCCAGCAGTGTGGCAAGGAGCTCCTACGAGCAGTACTTC

d_call: TRBD2
cdr3_length: 16
v_call: TRBV20-1
clone_size: NA
j_call: TRBJ2-2
cdr3_aa: CSARTSGGPNTGELFF
cdr3_nt: TGCAGTGCTAGGACTAGCGGGGGGCCAAACACCGGGGAGCTGTTTTTT

d_call: NA
cdr3_length: 15
v_call: TRBV11-3
clone_size: many
j_call: TRBJ1-5
cdr3_aa: CASSLGTGRDQPQHF
cdr3_nt: TGTGCCAGCAGCTTAGGCACGGGTAGGGATCAGCCCCAGCATTTT

d_call: NA
cdr3_length: 16
v_call: TRBV4-1
clone_size: many
j_call: TRBJ2-1
cdr3_aa: CASSQGIAAQYNEQFF
cdr3_nt: TGCGCCAGCAGCCAAGGAATAGCGGCTCAATACAATGAGCAGTTCTTC

d_call: NA
cdr3_length: 14
v_call: TRBV11-3
clone_size: many
j_call: TRBJ2-5
cdr3_aa: CASSLDDRQETQYF
cdr3_nt: TGTGCCAGCAGCTTAGACGACAGACAAGAGACCCAGTACTTC

d_call: NA
cdr3_length: 12
v_call: TRBV30
clone_size: many
j_call: TRBJ2-7
cdr3_aa: CAWKQGTYEQYF
cdr3_nt: TGTGCCTGGAAACAGGGAACCTACGAGCAGTACTTC

d_call: TRBD2
cdr3_length: 16
v_call: TRBV2
clone_size: NA
j_call: TRBJ2-1
cdr3_aa: CASSSTSGRAGDEQFF
cdr3_nt: TGTGCCAGCAGTTCCACTAGCGGGAGGGCCGGGGATGAGCAGTTCTTC

d_call: NA
cdr3_length: 14
v_call: TRBV19
clone_size: few
j_call: TRBJ1-2
cdr3_aa: CASTPSRVVYGYTF
cdr3_nt: TGTGCCAGTACTCCGAGCCGGGTCGTCTATGGCTACACCTTC

d_call: NA
cdr3_length: 13
v_call: TRBV15
clone_size: many
j_call: TRBJ1-1
cdr3_aa: CATRPSKNTEAFF
cdr3_nt: TGTGCCACCAGACCATCGAAGAACACTGAAGCTTTCTTT

d_call: NA
cdr3_length: 14
v_call: TRBV11-1
clone_size: many
j_call: TRBJ1-1
cdr3_aa: CASSSRGMNTEAFF
cdr3_nt: TGTGCCAGCAGCTCGAGGGGCATGAACACTGAAGCTTTCTTT

d_call: TRBD2
cdr3_length: 18
v_call: TRBV6-6
clone_size: many
j_call: TRBJ2-5
cdr3_aa: CASSYQMRLAGTPRAQYF
cdr3_nt: TGTGCCAGCAGTTACCAAATGAGACTAGCGGGGACACCACGGGCCCAGTACTTC

d_call: NA
cdr3_length: 16
v_call: TRBV3-1
clone_size: once
j_call: TRBJ1-1
cdr3_aa: CASSQYRGEGRAEAFF
cdr3_nt: TGTGCCAGCAGCCAATACCGGGGGGAGGGCAGAGCTGAAGCTTTCTTT

d_call: NA
cdr3_length: 14
v_call: TRBV7-2
clone_size: many
j_call: TRBJ1-1
cdr3_aa: CASRRYGENTEAFF
cdr3_nt: TGTGCCAGCAGAAGATATGGGGAGAACACTGAAGCTTTCTTT

d_call: TRBD2
cdr3_length: 16
v_call: TRBV6-1
clone_size: few
j_call: TRBJ2-7
cdr3_aa: CASTPTQRGGTYEQYF
cdr3_nt: TGTGCCAGCACCCCTACCCAGCGGGGGGGGACCTACGAGCAGTACTTC

d_call: NA
cdr3_length: 15
v_call: TRBV6-4
clone_size: few
j_call: TRBJ1-4
cdr3_aa: CASSGQATDNEKLFF
cdr3_nt: TGTGCCAGCAGTGGACAGGCTACCGATAATGAAAAACTGTTTTTT

d_call: NA
cdr3_length: 14
v_call: TRBV10-3
clone_size: few
j_call: TRBJ1-4
cdr3_aa: CAISAGQGREKLFF
cdr3_nt: TGTGCCATCAGTGCTGGGCAGGGACGAGAAAAACTGTTTTTT

d_call: NA
cdr3_length: 14
v_call: TRBV2
clone_size: many
j_call: TRBJ2-7
cdr3_aa: CASSEYSTTYEQYF
cdr3_nt: TGTGCCAGCAGTGAATATAGTACCACCTACGAGCAGTACTTC

d_call: TRBD1
cdr3_length: 13
v_call: TRBV20-1
clone_size: many
j_call: TRBJ1-1
cdr3_aa: CSARDRDRLEAFF
cdr3_nt: TGCAGTGCTAGAGACCGGGACAGACTTGAAGCTTTCTTT

d_call: TRBD2
cdr3_length: 16
v_call: TRBV5-8
clone_size: many
j_call: TRBJ2-1
cdr3_aa: CASSLEISGGGNEQFF
cdr3_nt: TGTGCCAGCAGCTTGGAGATTAGCGGGGGGGGTAATGAGCAGTTCTTC

d_call: NA
cdr3_length: 14
v_call: TRBV11-2
clone_size: NA
j_call: TRBJ1-1
cdr3_aa: CASSPAGRYAEAFF
cdr3_nt: TGTGCCAGCAGTCCGGCGGGACGGTATGCTGAAGCTTTCTTT

d_call: TRBD2
cdr3_length: 13
v_call: TRBV18
clone_size: many
j_call: TRBJ2-1
cdr3_aa: CASSPGTSHEQFF
cdr3_nt: TGTGCCAGCTCACCCGGGACTAGCCATGAGCAGTTCTTC

d_call: NA
cdr3_length: 13
v_call: TRBV2
clone_size: few
j_call: TRBJ2-5
cdr3_aa: CASQIGYQETQYF
cdr3_nt: TGTGCCAGCCAGATCGGTTACCAAGAGACCCAGTACTTC

d_call: TRBD1
cdr3_length: 14
v_call: TRBV27
clone_size: many
j_call: TRBJ1-5
cdr3_aa: CASSSGGINQPQHF
cdr3_nt: TGTGCCAGCAGTTCAGGGGGGATAAATCAGCCCCAGCATTTT

d_call: TRBD2
cdr3_length: 16
v_call: TRBV11-2
clone_size: many
j_call: TRBJ2-1
cdr3_aa: CASSPGTSGGASEQFF
cdr3_nt: TGTGCCAGCAGCCCAGGGACTAGCGGGGGGGCGAGTGAGCAGTTCTTC

d_call: NA
cdr3_length: 18
v_call: TRBV28
clone_size: many
j_call: TRBJ2-7
cdr3_aa: CASSLTTQGNQGSYEQYF
cdr3_nt: TGTGCCAGCAGTTTAACGACACAGGGAAACCAAGGGTCCTACGAGCAGTACTTC

d_call: TRBD1
cdr3_length: 18
v_call: TRBV6-1
clone_size: NA
j_call: TRBJ2-6
cdr3_aa: CASSHLDRASSGANVLTF
cdr3_nt: TGTGCCAGCAGTCATTTGGACAGGGCCTCCTCTGGGGCCAACGTCCTGACTTTC

d_call: NA
cdr3_length: 15
v_call: TRBV2
clone_size: many
j_call: TRBJ2-1
cdr3_aa: CASRAGSGGRNEQFF
cdr3_nt: TGTGCCAGTCGGGCGGGGTCCGGGGGCAGGAATGAGCAGTTCTTC

d_call: TRBD1
cdr3_length: 15
v_call: TRBV6-6
clone_size: many
j_call: TRBJ1-2
cdr3_aa: CASSYRGDRDYGYTF
cdr3_nt: TGTGCCAGCAGTTATCGAGGAGACAGGGATTATGGCTACACCTTC

d_call: TRBD2
cdr3_length: 19
v_call: TRBV20-1
clone_size: NA
j_call: TRBJ2-3
cdr3_aa: CSATSPGLAGGLRTDTQYF
cdr3_nt: TGCAGTGCAACTTCACCGGGACTAGCGGGGGGGCTGCGCACAGATACGCAGTATTTT

d_call: NA
cdr3_length: 15
v_call: TRBV19
clone_size: few
j_call: TRBJ2-3
cdr3_aa: CASSIGLVLTDTQYF
cdr3_nt: TGTGCCAGTAGTATTGGTCTAGTTCTCACAGATACGCAGTATTTT

d_call: TRBD1
cdr3_length: 15
v_call: TRBV7-6
clone_size: NA
j_call: TRBJ2-2
cdr3_aa: CASSTRDRATGELFF
cdr3_nt: TGTGCCAGCAGCACCCGGGACAGGGCCACCGGGGAGCTGTTTTTT

d_call: TRBD2
cdr3_length: 14
v_call: TRBV7-2
clone_size: many
j_call: TRBJ2-7
cdr3_aa: CASSFLAGDYEQYF
cdr3_nt: TGTGCCAGCAGCTTCCTAGCGGGTGACTACGAGCAGTACTTC

d_call: TRBD2
cdr3_length: 15
v_call: TRBV7-2
clone_size: few
j_call: TRBJ2-2
cdr3_aa: CASTFWTSDTGELFF
cdr3_nt: TGTGCCAGCACCTTTTGGACTAGCGACACTGGGGAGCTGTTTTTT

d_call: TRBD1
cdr3_length: 16
v_call: TRBV6-2/TRBV6-3
clone_size: NA
j_call: TRBJ1-5
cdr3_aa: CASSAEIGTGNQPQHF
cdr3_nt: TGTGCCAGCAGTGCCGAAATCGGGACAGGGAATCAGCCCCAGCATTTT